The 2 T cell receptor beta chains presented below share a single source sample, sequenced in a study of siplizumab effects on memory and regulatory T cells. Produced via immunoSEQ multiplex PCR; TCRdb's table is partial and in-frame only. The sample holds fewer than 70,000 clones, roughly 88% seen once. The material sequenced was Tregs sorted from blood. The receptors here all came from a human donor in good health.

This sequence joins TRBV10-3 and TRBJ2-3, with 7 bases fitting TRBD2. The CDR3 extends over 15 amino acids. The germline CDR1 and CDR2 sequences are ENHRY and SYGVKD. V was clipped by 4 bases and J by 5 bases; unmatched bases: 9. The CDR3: CAISVGRAGGDTQYF. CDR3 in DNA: TGTGCCATCAGTGTAGGGAGGGCTGGGGGAGATACGCAGTATTTT.

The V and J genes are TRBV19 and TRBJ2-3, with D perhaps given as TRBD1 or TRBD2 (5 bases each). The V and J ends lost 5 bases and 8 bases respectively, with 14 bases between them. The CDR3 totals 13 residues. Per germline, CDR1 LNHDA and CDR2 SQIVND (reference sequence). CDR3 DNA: TGTGCCAGTAGTTCGGGACCTGGAGGTACGCAGTATTTT. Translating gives CASSSGPGGTQYF.